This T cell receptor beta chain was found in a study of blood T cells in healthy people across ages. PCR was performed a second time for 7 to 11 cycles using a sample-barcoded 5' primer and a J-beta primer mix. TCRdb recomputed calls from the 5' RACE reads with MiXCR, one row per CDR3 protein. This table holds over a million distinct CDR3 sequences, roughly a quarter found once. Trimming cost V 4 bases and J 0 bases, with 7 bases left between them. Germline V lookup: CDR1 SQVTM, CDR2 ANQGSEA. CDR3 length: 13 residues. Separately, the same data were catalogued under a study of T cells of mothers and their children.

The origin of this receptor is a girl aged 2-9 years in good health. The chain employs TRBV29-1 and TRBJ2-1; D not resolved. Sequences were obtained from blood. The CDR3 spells CSVVPGSYNEQFF. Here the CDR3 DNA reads TGCAGCGTTGTCCCGGGCTCCTACAATGAGCAGTTCTTC.